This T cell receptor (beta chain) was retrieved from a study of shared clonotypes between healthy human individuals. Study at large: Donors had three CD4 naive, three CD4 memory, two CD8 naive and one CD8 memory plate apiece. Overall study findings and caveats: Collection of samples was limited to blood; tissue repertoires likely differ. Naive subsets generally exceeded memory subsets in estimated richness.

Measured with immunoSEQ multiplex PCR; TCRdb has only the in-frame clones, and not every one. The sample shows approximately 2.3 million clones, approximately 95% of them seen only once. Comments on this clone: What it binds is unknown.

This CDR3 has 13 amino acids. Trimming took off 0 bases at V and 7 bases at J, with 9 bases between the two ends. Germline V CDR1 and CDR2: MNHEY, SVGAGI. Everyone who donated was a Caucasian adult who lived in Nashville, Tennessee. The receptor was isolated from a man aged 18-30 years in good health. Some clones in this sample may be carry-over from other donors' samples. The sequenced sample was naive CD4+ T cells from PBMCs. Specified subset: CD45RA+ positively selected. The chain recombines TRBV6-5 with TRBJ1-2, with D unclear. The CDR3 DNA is TGTGCCAGCAGTTACTCGATCTTGGGTGGCTACACCTTC. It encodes CASSYSILGGYTF.